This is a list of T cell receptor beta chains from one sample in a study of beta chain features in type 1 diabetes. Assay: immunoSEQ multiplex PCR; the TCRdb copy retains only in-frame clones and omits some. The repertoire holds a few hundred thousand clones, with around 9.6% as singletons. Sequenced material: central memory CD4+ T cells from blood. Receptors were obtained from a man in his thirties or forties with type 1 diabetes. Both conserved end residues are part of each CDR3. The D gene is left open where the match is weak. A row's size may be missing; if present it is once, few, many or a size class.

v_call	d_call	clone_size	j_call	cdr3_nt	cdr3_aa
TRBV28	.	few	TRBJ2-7	TGTGCCAGCAGTTTAAATAGGGGGGAGCAGTACTTC	CASSLNRGEQYF
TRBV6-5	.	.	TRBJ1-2	TGTGCCAGCAGTTTCAAATTAGGGGGCTACACCTTC	CASSFKLGGYTF
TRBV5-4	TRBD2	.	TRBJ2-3	TGTGCCAGCAGCTTGGGGGGTTTGGGGCGGGAGCAAGATACGCAGTATTTT	CASSLGGLGREQDTQYF
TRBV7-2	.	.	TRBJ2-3	TGTGCCAGCAGCTTACAGGGGCCGTCAACCACAGATACGCAGTATTTT	CASSLQGPSTTDTQYF
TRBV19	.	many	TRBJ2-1	TGTGCCAGTAGTATGCGTTTAAGGGGACGTGGGAATGAGCAGTTCTTC	CASSMRLRGRGNEQFF
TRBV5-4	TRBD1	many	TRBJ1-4	TGTGCCAGCAGATCGGACAGGGAAGGCGAAAAACTGTTTTTT	CASRSDREGEKLFF
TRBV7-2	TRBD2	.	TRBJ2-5	TGTGCCAGCAGCTTAGTTTCACTAGCGGGAGCCCAAGAGACCCAGTACTTC	CASSLVSLAGAQETQYF
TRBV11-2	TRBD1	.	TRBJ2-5	TGTGCCAGCAGCAGGGGACAGGGGAAAGAGACCCAGTACTTC	CASSRGQGKETQYF
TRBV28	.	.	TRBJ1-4	TGTGCCAGCACCCCCGGTCGGGACCAGGGAAGGATTTTT	CASTPGRDQGRIF
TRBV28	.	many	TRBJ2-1	TGTGCCAGCACCATTAGGGGCAATGAGCAGTTCTTC	CASTIRGNEQFF
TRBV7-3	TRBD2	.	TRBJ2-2	TGTGCCAGCCGCGAGGAGACTAGCGGGATTAGCGGGGAGCTGTTTTTT	CASREETSGISGELFF
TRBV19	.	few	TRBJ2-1	TGTGCCAGTATAGGAAAAGGGGCCATTGGTGAGCAGTTCTTC	CASIGKGAIGEQFF
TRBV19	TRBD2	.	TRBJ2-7	TGTGCCAGTAGTTCGTTGGGACTAGCGGGAGGGCCTGAACACGAGCAGTACTTC	CASSSLGLAGGPEHEQYF
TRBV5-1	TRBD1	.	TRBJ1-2	TGCGCCAGCAGCCCCACCGGACAGGGGGTTGGCTACACCTTC	CASSPTGQGVGYTF
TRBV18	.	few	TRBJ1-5	TGTGCCAGCTCACCATCTTCCTTGAATCAGCCCCAGCATTTT	CASSPSSLNQPQHF
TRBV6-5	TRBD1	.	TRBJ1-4	TGTGCCAGCAGTCAGACGACAGGGAATGAAAAACTGTTTTTT	CASSQTTGNEKLFF
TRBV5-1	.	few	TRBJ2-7	TGCGCCAGCAGCTTGGCCGTTAGATCCTACGAGCAGTACTTC	CASSLAVRSYEQYF
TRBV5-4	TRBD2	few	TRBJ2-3	TGTGCCAGCAGCTCGGGACTAGCGGGAGCACAAAATACGCAGTATTTT	CASSSGLAGAQNTQYF